Following are 7 T cell receptor beta chains from one sample sequenced in a study of cytomegalovirus exposure and HLA in healthy donors. The PCR was carried out with 60 Vbeta primers and 13 Jbeta primers. TCRdb's table, derived via immunoSEQ multiplex PCR, lists solely in-frame clones and lacks some. The top ten hold approximately 1.3% of the sample, which has over 150,000 clones, 65% to 85% seen once. Sequenced sample: PBMCs. All receptors come from a man aged 55 to 70 in good health and CMV-seronegative.

CDR3 sequence: CASSQGLAGGMGKTDTQYF. CDR3 DNA: TGCGCCAGCAGCCAAGGACTAGCGGGAGGGATGGGGAAAACAGATACGCAGTATTTT. V and J are TRBV4-1 and TRBJ2-3, with 14 bases lining up with TRBD2. Germline loops: CDR1 MGHRA, CDR2 YSYEKL. After removal of 1 base from V and 3 bases from J, the junction contained 9 bases not matched to a gene. The CDR3 spans 19 residues.

The rearrangement uses TRBV5-4 and TRBJ2-1; D gene unclear. Germline CDR1 and CDR2: SGHNT and YYREEE (reference sequence). V gave up 1 base and J gave up 7 bases, with 9 bases separating them. This CDR3 has 13 amino acids. The CDR3 DNA reads as TGTGCCAGCAGCTTGACTGGCGGAAATGAGCAGTTCTTC. It specifies CASSLTGGNEQFF.

This clone came up a few times. The chain links TRBV2 to TRBJ2-5; weak D call: TRBD1 (5 bases). The end of the DNA aligns better with TRBJ2-7, so the J call may be wrong. The CDR3 is 11 amino acids. CDR1 and CDR2 from the germline V gene are SNHLY and FYNNEI. The DNA for the CDR3 is TGTGCCAGCAAAAGACAGTACGAGCAGTACTTC. The encoded protein is CASKRQYEQYF.

This clone showed up just once. J is TRBJ1-2 and V is TRBV10-3, with D perhaps matching TRBD1 (6 bases). From germline, CDR1 is ENHRY and CDR2 SYGVKD. CDR3 length equals 14 residues. The V end lost 0 bases, the J end lost 4 bases, and 9 bases lay between the germline ends. The CDR3 sequence is CAISESWTVYGYTF. The CDR3 DNA reads TGTGCCATCAGTGAGTCGTGGACAGTCTATGGCTACACCTTC.

The J gene is TRBJ2-5, the V gene TRBV7-3; the match to TRBD2 covers 10 bases. Germline assignment: CDR1 SGHTA and CDR2 FQGTGA. This CDR3 is built from 14 residues. Germline trimming cut 5 bases from V and 5 bases from J; bases unmatched to any gene: 5. CDR3 in amino acids: CASSPGLAVETQYF. The CDR3, as DNA: TGTGCCAGCAGCCCTGGACTAGCGGTGGAGACCCAGTACTTC.

CDR3 amino acids: CASSPGQGGHEQYF. DNA of the CDR3: TGCGCCAGCAGCCCGGGACAGGGGGGCCACGAGCAGTACTTC. The chain combines TRBV5-1 with TRBJ2-7; TRBD1 agrees at 11 bases. Per germline, CDR1 SGHRS and CDR2 YFSETQ. This CDR3 contains 14 residues. V trimming: 4 bases; J trimming: 5 bases; junction bases outside the gene matches: 5.

The chain has TRBV6-5 and TRBJ2-7, with 8 bases that match TRBD1. This CDR3 comprises 15 residues. The germline CDR1 and CDR2 sequences are MNHEY and SVGAGI. The V segment lost 4 bases and the J segment 9 bases; nucleotides outside the gene matches: 14. The CDR3 protein is CASSFTGTGAVGQYF. The CDR3 DNA follows: TGTGCCAGCAGTTTTACCGGGACAGGTGCGGTCGGGCAGTACTTC.